This TCR beta chain stems from a study of T cell changes during pregnancy in multiple sclerosis. Libraries were prepared by immunoSEQ multiplex PCR; TCRdb keeps only in-frame clonotypes and omits some of them. The sample holds 60,000 to 75,000 clones, 92% seen once. V trimming: 3 bases; J trimming: 5 bases; junction bases outside the gene matches: 11. This CDR3 contains 17 residues. The germline V gene encodes CDR1 MNHNS and CDR2 SASEGT. The sequencing used peripheral blood, collected after pregnancy. The gene calls are TRBV6-1 and TRBJ2-5, with TRBD2 matching over 11 bases. This clonotype was obtained from a female donor with multiple sclerosis, enrolled in a pregnancy study. The CDR3 protein is CASSEGMIAGGGETQYF. CDR3 nucleotides: TGTGCCAGCAGTGAGGGGATGATAGCGGGAGGGGGGGAGACCCAGTACTTC.